This T cell receptor (beta chain) was observed in a study of glioma-infiltrating T cells. Trimming removed 1 base at V and 7 bases at J, with 14 bases between. From germline, CDR1 is DFQATT and CDR2 SNEGSKA (reference sequence). The CDR3 is made up of 13 amino acids. Whole-study findings and limits: Tissue-blood divergence was below expectation in non-neoplastic patients, above in gliomas. Only very few CDR3 sequences appeared in both tissue and blood.

Amplification of TCR alpha and beta CDR3 regions from RNA used iRepertoire nested multiplex PCR. Tissue mRNA or PBMC total RNA, roughly 100-400 ng, went into one-step reverse transcription and amplification. TCRdb processed the multiplex PCR reads anew with MiXCR; each CDR3 protein has one entry. This sample has about 130,000 distinct CDR3 sequences, with about 25% found just once. In this sample, this clonotype turned up a few times. Its antigen is not known. The source material was glioma tissue, nonneoplastic brain tissue, or PBMCs (not recorded which). The TCR was taken from a human donor with low-grade glioma or glioblastoma, undergoing nonglioma brain surgery, or in good health (not recorded which). The chain employs TRBV20-1 and TRBJ2-7, with D possibly matching TRBD2 (6 bases). DNA for the CDR3: TGCAGTGCTAGAGCGCGCCTAGCGCGGGAGCAGTACGTC. Protein product: CSARARLAREQYV.